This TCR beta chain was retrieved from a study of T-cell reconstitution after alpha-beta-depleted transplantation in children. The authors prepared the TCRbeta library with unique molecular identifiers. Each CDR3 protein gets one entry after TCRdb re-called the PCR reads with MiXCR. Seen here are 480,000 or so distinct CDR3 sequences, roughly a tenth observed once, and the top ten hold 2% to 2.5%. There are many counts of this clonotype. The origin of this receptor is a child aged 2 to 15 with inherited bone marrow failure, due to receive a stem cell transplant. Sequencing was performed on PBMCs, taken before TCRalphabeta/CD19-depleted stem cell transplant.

The CDR3 bases are TGTGCCACCAGCAGTCTCGGGGTGAACACAGATACGCAGTATTTT. Translating gives CATSSLGVNTDTQYF. The V and J genes are TRBV15 and TRBJ2-3, with a weak D call TRBD2 (5 bases). CDR1 and CDR2 from the germline V gene are LNHNV and YYDKDF (reference sequence). Trimming cost V 3 bases and J 2 bases, with 12 bases left between them. This CDR3 spans 15 amino acids.